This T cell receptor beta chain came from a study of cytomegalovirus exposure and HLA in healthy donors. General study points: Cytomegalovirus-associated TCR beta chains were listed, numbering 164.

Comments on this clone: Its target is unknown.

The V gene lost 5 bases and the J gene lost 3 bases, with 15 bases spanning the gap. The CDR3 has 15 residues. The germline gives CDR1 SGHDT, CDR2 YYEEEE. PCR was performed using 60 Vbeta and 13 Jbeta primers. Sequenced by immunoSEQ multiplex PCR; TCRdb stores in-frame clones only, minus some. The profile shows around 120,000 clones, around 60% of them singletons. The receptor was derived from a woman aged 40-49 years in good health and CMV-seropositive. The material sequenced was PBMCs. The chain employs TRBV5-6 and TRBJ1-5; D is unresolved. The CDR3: CASSFGPRINQPQHF. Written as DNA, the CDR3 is TGTGCCAGCAGTTTTGGCCCCCGTATCAATCAGCCCCAGCATTTT.